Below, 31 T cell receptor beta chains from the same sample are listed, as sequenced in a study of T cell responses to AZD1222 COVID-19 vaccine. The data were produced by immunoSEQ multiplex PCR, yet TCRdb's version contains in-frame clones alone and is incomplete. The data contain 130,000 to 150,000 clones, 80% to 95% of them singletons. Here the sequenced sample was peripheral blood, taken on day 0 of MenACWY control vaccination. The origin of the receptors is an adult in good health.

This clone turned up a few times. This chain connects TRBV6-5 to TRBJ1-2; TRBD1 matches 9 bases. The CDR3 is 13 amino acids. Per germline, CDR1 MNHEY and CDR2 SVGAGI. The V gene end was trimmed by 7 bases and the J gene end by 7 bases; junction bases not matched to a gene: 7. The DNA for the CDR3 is TGTGCCAGCACCCGGGACAGGGAGGGTGGCTACACCTTC. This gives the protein CASTRDREGGYTF.

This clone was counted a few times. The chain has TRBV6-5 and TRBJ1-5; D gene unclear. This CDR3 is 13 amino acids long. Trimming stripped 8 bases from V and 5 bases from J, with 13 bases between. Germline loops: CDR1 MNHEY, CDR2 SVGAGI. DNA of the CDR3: TGTGCCAGCCAACCTGCAAGACATCAGCCCCAGCATTTT. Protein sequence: CASQPARHQPQHF.

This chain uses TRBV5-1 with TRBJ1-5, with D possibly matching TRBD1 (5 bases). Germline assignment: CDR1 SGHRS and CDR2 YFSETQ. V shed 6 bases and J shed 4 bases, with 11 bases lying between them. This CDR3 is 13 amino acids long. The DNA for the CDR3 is TGCGCCAGCACCCAGGGTTTTAATCAGCCCCAGCATTTT. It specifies CASTQGFNQPQHF.

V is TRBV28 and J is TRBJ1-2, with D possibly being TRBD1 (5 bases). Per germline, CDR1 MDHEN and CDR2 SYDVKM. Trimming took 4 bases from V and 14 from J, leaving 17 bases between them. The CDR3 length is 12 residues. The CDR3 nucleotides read TGTGCCAGCAGTTGGGGTGACAGAACACGGACCTTC. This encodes CASSWGDRTRTF.

CDR3 in amino acids: CSVAKGRGYEQYF. DNA of the CDR3: TGCAGCGTTGCCAAGGGCAGGGGTTACGAGCAGTACTTC. V gene TRBV29-1 combines with J gene TRBJ2-7, with D perhaps matching TRBD1 (6 bases). V dropped 4 bases and J dropped 4 bases, with 14 bases sitting between them. Germline CDR1 and CDR2: SQVTM and ANQGSEA. This CDR3 is 13 amino acids long.

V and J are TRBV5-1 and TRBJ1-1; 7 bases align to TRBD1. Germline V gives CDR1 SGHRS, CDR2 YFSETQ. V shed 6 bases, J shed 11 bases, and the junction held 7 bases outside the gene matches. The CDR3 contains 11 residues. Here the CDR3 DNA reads TGCGCCAGCACATCAGGGGGGCAGGCTTTCTTT. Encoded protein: CASTSGGQAFF.

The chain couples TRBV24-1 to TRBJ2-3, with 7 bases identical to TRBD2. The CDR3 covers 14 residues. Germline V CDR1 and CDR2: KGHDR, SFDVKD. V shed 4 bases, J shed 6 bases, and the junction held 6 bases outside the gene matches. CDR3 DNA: TGTGCCACCAGTGACCCCGACGGGAGGGATACGCAGTATTTT. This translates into CATSDPDGRDTQYF.

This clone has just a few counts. For the CDR3, the DNA is TGTGCCAGCAGCTTACGTCCCGATGGCTCCTACAATGAGCAGTTCTTC. This translates into CASSLRPDGSYNEQFF. The genes are TRBV11-2 and TRBJ2-1; D call uncertain. The CDR3 extends over 16 amino acids. Germline CDR1 and CDR2: SGHAT and FQNNGV. Trimming left V 2 bases short and J 0 bases short, with 11 bases between. Filled out from reference TRBV11-2 and TRBJ2-1, the complete variable domain reads EAGVAQSPRYKIIEKRQSVAFWCNPISGHATLYWYQQILGQGPKLLIQFQNNGVVDDSQLPKDRFSAERLKGVDSTLKIQPAKLEDSAVYLCASSLRPDGSYNEQFFGPGTRLTVL.

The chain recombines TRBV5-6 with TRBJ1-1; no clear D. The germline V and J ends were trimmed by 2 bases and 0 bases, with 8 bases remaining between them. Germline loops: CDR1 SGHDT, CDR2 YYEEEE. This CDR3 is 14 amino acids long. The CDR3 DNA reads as TGTGCCAGCAGCTTATCTGATATGAACACTGAAGCTTTCTTT. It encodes CASSLSDMNTEAFF.

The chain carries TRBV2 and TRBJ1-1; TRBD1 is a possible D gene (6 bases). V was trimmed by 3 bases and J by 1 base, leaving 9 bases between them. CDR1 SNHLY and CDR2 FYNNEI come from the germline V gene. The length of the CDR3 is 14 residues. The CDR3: CASSDRGRNTEAFF. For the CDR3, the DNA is TGTGCCAGCAGTGACAGGGGAAGGAACACTGAAGCTTTCTTT.

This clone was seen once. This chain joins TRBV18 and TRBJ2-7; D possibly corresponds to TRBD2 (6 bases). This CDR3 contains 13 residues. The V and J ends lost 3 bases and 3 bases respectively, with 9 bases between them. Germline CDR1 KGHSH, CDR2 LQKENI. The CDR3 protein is CASSPGTVYEQYF. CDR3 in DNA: TGTGCCAGCTCACCGGGGACTGTCTACGAGCAGTACTTC.

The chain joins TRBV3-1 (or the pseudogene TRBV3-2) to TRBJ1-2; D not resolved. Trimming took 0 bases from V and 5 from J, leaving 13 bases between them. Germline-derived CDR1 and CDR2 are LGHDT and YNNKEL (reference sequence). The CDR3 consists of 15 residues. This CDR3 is CASSQDVILGYGYTF. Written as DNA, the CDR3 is TGTGCCAGCAGCCAAGATGTTATCTTAGGATATGGCTACACCTTC.

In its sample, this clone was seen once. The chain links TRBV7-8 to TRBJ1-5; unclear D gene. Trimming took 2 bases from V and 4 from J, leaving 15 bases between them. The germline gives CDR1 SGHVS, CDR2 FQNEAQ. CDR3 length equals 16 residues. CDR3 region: CASSLSWTPGNQPQHF. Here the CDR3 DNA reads TGTGCCAGCAGCTTATCCTGGACGCCGGGGAATCAGCCCCAGCATTTT. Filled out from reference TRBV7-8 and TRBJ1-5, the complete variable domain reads GAGVSQSPRYKVAKRGQDVALRCDPISGHVSLFWYQQALGQGPEFLTYFQNEAQLDKSGLPSDRFFAERPEGSVSTLKIQRTQQEDSAVYLCASSLSWTPGNQPQHFGDGTRLSIL.

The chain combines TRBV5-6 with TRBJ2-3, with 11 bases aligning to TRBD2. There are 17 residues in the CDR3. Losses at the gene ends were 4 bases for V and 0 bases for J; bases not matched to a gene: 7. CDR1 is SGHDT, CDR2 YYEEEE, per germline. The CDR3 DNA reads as TGTGCCAGCAGCATCTTTCGGACTAGCGGGAGCACAGATACGCAGTATTTT. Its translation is CASSIFRTSGSTDTQYF. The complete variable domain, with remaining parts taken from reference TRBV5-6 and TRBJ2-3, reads DAGVTQSPTHLIKTRGQQVTLRCSPKSGHDTVSWYQQALGQGPQFIFQYYEEEERQRGNFPDRFSGHQFPNYSSELNVNALLLGDSALYLCASSIFRTSGSTDTQYFGPGTRLTVL.

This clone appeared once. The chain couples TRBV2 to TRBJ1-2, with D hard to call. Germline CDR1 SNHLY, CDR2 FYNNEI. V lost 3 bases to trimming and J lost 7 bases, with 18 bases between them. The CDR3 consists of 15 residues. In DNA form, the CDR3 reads TGTGCCAGCAGTGAGACTTTGGAACCGGGTAGTGGCTACACCTTC. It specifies CASSETLEPGSGYTF.

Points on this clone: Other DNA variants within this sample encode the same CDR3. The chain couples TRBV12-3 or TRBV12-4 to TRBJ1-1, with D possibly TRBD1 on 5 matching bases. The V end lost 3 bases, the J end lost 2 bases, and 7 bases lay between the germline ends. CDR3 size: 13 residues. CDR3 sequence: CASSFQGNTEAFF. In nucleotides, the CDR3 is TGTGCCAGCAGTTTTCAGGGAAACACTGAAGCTTTCTTT.

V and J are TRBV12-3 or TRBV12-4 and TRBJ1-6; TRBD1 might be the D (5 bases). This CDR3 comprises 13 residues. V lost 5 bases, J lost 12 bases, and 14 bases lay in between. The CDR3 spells CASSRGGGGPLHF. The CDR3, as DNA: TGTGCCAGCAGTAGGGGCGGGGGTGGACCCCTCCACTTT.

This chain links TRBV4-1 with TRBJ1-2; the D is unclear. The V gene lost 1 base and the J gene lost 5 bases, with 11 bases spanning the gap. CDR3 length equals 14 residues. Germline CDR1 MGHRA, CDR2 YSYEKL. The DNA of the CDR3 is TGCGCCAGCAGCCAAGTGTCAGAGATATATGGCTACACCTTC. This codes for CASSQVSEIYGYTF.

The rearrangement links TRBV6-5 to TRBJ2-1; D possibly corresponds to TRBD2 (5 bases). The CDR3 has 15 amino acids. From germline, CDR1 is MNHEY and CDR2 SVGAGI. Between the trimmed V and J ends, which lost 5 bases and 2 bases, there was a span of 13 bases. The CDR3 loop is CASSLLAAPYNEQFF. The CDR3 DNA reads TGTGCCAGCAGTCTCCTAGCAGCGCCCTACAATGAGCAGTTCTTC.

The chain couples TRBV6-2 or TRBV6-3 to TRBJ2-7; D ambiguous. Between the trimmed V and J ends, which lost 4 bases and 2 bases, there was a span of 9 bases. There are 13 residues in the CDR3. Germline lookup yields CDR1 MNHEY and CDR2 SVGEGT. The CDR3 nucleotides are TGTGCCAGCAGTTTTGGCCGCACCTACGAGCAGTACTTC. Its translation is CASSFGRTYEQYF.

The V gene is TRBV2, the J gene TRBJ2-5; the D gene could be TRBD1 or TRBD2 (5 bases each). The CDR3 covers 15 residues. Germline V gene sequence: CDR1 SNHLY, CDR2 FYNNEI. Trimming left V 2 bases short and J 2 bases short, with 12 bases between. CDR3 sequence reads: CASSERGAVQETQYF. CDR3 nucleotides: TGTGCCAGCAGTGAAAGAGGGGCAGTTCAAGAGACCCAGTACTTC.

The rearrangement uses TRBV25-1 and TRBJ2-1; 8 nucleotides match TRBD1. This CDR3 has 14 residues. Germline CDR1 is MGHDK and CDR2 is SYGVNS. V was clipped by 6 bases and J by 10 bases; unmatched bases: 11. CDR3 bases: TGTGCCAGCAGATCAGGGGGCGCGTATGGAGAGCAGTTCTTC. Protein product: CASRSGGAYGEQFF.

This chain's CDR3 is CSVAGTAYTDTQYF. CDR3 nucleotides: TGCAGCGTTGCCGGGACAGCTTACACAGATACGCAGTATTTT. The rearrangement joins TRBV29-1 to TRBJ2-3, with 7 positions matching TRBD1. Germline CDR1 is SQVTM and CDR2 is ANQGSEA. V lost 4 bases to trimming and J lost 2 bases; unmatched junction nucleotides: 6. This CDR3 is 14 amino acids long.

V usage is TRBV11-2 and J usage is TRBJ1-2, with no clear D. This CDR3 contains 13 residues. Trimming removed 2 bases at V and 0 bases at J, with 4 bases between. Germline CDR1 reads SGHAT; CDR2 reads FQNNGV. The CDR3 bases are TGTGCCAGCAGCTTAATAACTAACTATGGCTACACCTTC. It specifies CASSLITNYGYTF. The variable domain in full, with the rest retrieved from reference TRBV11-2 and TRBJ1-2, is EAGVAQSPRYKIIEKRQSVAFWCNPISGHATLYWYQQILGQGPKLLIQFQNNGVVDDSQLPKDRFSAERLKGVDSTLKIQPAKLEDSAVYLCASSLITNYGYTFGSGTRLTVV.

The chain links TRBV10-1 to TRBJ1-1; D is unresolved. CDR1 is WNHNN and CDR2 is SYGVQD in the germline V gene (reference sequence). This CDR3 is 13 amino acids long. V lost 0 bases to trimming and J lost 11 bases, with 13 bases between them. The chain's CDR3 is CASSESAGVDAFF. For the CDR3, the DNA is TGCGCCAGCAGTGAGTCCGCCGGGGTTGACGCTTTCTTT.

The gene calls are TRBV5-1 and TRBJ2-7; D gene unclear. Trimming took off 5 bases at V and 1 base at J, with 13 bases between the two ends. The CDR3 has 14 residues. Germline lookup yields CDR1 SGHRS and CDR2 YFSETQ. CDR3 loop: CASRADGISYEQYF. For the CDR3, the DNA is TGCGCCAGCAGAGCCGACGGAATATCCTACGAGCAGTACTTC.

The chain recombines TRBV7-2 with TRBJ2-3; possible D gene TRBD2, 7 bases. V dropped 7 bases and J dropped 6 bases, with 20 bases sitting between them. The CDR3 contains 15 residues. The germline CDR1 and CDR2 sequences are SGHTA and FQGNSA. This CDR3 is CASTFGGPVLDTQYF. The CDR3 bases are TGTGCCAGCACCTTCGGGGGGCCGGTTTTGGATACGCAGTATTTT.

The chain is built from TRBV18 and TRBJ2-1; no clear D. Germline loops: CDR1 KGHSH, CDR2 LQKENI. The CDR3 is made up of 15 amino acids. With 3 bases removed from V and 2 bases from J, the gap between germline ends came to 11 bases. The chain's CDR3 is CASSPLAVAYNEQFF. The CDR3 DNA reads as TGTGCCAGCTCACCTTTGGCAGTAGCCTACAATGAGCAGTTCTTC.

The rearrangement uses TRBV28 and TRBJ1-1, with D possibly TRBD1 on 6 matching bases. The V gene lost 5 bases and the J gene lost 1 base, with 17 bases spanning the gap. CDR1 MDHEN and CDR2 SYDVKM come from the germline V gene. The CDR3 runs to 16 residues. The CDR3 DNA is TGTGCCAGCAGTCCCCCTGGGGGCGCGAGGAACACTGAAGCTTTCTTT. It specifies CASSPPGGARNTEAFF.

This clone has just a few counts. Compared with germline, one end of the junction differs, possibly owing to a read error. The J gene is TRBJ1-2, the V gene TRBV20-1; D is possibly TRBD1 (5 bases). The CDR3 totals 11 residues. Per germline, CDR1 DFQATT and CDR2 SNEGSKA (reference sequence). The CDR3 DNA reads TGCAGTGCACACCTTGACAGAAAACCTGACTTC. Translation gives CSAHLDRKPDF.

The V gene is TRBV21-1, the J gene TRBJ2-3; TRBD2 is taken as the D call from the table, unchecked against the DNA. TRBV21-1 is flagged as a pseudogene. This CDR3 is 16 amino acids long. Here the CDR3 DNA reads TGTGCCAGCAGCACGTCGGGGATCGGGAGAGGAGATACGCAGTATTTT. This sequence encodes CASSTSGIGRGDTQYF.